This T cell receptor (beta chain) derives from a study of shared clonotypes between healthy human individuals. Across the study: The study enrolled two women and a few men aged 18 to 49. General study results and limits: The represented genetic and exposure-history diversity was limited by the small number of donors. Sampling covered blood only; tissue repertoires likely differ.

The deep-level immunoSEQ assay was used. Measured with immunoSEQ multiplex PCR; TCRdb has only the in-frame clones, and not every one. The sample has 450,000 to 500,000 clones; around 73% are singletons. A remark on this clone: Its antigen remains unknown.

The source material was PBMCs. The source of this sequence is a woman in her thirties or forties in good health. Some clones in this sample may be carry-over from other donors' samples.

As DNA, the CDR3 is TGCGCCAGCAGCTTGGCAGCGGGAGGGCCGCATACGCAGTATTTT. This sequence encodes CASSLAAGGPHTQYF. The chain couples TRBV5-1 to TRBJ2-3; 10 bases match TRBD2. CDR1 is SGHRS, CDR2 YFSETQ, per germline. The CDR3 spans 15 residues. V gave up 0 bases and J gave up 7 bases; unmatched junction bases: 5.